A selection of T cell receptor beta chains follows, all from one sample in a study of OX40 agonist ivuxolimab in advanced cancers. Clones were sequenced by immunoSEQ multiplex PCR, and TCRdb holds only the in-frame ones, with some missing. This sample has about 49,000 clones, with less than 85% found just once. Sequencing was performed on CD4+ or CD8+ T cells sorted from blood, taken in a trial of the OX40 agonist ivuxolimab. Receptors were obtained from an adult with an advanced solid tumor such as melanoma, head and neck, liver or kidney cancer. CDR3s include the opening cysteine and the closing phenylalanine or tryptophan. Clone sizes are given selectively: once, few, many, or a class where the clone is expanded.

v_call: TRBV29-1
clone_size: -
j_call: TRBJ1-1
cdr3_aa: CSVEAGMTEAFF

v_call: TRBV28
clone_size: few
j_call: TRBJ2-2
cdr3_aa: CASSLGQGYTGELFF

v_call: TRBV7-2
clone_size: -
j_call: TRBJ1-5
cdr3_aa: CASSLNPTDQPQHF

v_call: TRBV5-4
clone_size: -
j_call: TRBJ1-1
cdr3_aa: CASSLLSGVGTEAFF

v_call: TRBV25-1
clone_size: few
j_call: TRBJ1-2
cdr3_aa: CASSESSALNYGYTF

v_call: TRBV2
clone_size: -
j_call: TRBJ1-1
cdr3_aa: CASSDHSEAFF

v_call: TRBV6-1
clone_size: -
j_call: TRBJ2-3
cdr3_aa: CASSEARNRPTDTQYF

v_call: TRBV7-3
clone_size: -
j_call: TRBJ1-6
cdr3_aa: CASSLNGGTYSPLHF

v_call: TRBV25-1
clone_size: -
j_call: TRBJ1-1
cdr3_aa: CATQDRLNTEAFF

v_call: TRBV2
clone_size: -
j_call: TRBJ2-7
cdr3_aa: CASTTGLAGDEQYF

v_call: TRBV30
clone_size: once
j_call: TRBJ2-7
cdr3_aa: CAWSGLDPSRSGYEQYF

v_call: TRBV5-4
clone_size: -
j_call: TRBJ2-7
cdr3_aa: CASSLDRGGFYEQYF

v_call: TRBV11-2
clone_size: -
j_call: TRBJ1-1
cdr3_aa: CASSNRGQVMNTEAFF

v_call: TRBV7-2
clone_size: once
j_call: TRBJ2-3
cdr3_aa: CASSLGLRTDTQYF

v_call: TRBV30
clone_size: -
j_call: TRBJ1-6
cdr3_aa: CAWNGGGNSPLHF

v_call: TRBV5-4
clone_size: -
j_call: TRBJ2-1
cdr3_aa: CASSLQLAGARDEQFF

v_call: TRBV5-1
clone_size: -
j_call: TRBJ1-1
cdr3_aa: CASSIGLNTEAFF

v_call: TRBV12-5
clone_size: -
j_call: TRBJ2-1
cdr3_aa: CASGLVTLAEGGHNEQFF

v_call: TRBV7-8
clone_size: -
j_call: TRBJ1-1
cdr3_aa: CASSPRLAINTEAFF

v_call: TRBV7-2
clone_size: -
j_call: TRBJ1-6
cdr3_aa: CASSFSGQGASPLHF

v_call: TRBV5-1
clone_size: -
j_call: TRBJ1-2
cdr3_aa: CASSLGEQGPRGYTF

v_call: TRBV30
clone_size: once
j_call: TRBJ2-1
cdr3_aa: CAWTRGPSSYNEQFF

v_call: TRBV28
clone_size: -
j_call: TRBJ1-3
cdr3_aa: CASSLAGAGDTIYF

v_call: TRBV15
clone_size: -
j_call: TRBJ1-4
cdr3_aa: CATSRDWAASATNEKLFF

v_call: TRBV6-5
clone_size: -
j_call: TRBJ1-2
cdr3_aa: CASSRDRVEGYTF

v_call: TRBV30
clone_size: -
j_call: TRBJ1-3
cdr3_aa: CAWRGDQSGNTIYF

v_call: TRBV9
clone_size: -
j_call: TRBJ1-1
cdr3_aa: CASSVRENTEAFF

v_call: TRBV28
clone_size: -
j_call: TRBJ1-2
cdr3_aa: CASQGANYGYTF

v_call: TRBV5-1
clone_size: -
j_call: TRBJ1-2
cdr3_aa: CASSLRGQDGYTF

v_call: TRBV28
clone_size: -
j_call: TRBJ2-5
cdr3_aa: CASSLLPGQGSETQYF

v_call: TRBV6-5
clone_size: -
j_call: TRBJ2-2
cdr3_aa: CASSGRVGTGELFF

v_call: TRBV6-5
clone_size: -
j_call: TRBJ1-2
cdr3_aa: CASSEYQGSYGYTF

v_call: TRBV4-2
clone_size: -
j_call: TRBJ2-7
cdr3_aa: CASSQGAQGSYEQYF

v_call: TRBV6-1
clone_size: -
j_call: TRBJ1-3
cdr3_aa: CASISGNTIYF

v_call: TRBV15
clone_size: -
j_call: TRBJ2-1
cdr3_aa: CATRKRPAGVSNEQFF

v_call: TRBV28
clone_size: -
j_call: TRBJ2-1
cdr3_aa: CASSFSGRRNEQFF

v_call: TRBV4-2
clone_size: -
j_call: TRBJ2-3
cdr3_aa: CASSQEWVEWGSTDTQYF

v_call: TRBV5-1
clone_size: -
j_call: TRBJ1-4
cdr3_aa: CASSPAGQGYEKLFF

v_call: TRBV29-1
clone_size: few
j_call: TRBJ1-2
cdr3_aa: CSVVGGTGYGYTF

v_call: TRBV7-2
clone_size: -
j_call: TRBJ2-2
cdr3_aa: CASSRLAGGGGELFF

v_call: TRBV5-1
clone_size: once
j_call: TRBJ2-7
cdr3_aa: CASSLAPGYEQYF

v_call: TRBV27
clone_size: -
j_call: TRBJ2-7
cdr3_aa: CASSFSLGSPSYEQYF

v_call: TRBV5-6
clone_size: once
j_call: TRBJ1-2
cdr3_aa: CASSLEMVPNYGYTF

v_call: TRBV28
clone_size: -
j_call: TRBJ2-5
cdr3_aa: CASSAPGTGGLRETQYF

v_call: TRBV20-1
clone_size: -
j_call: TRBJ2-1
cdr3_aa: CSARRGSEQFF

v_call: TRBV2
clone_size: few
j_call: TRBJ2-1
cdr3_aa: CASRRDRSYNEQFF

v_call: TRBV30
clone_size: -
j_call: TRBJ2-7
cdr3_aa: CAWSQGNTYEQYF

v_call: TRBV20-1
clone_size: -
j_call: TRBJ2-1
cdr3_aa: CSARRNNEQFF